This is a list of T cell receptor beta chains from one sample in a study of T-cell memory formation after mild COVID-19. Each CDR3 protein is one row after TCRdb ran MiXCR on the 5' RACE reads. The table includes about 620,000 distinct CDR3 sequences, approximately 18% detected once. Sequences were obtained from PBMCs or a T cell subset sorted from them (not recorded which). The receptor source for this set is an adult woman who had mild COVID-19 (a few samples of this study predate the infection). Cell type and time point are not known. CDR3s include the opening cysteine and the closing phenylalanine or tryptophan. D genes are given only for firm matches. Rows may omit the clone size; those that give it use once, few, many or a size class.

TRBJ2-7	NA	13	TRBV29-1	TRBD2	CSVEIAGHYEQYF	TGCAGCGTTGAAATAGCGGGGCACTACGAGCAGTACTTC
TRBJ2-4	many	15	TRBV20-1	TRBD2	CSAHTLAGRGDIQYF	TGCAGTGCTCATACTTTAGCGGGACGAGGCGACATTCAGTACTTC
TRBJ1-4	few	15	TRBV18	NA	CASSPTQGSNEKLFF	TGTGCCAGCTCACCAACCCAGGGATCCAATGAAAAACTGTTTTTT
TRBJ2-7	few	15	TRBV21-1	NA	CASSLRDAKTYEQYF	TGTGCCAGCAGTCTGCGGGACGCCAAAACCTACGAGCAGTACTTC
TRBJ2-2	NA	17	TRBV7-9	TRBD2	CASSSRLAGGETGELFF	TGTGCCAGCAGCTCTCGACTAGCGGGAGGAGAGACCGGGGAGCTGTTTTTT
TRBJ2-3	few	13	TRBV7-9	NA	CASSLGTKDTQYF	TGTGCCAGCAGCTTAGGGACGAAAGATACGCAGTATTTT
TRBJ2-7	few	17	TRBV5-1	TRBD2	CASSLKGLAGGADEQYF	TGCGCCAGCAGCTTGAAGGGCCTAGCGGGAGGAGCCGACGAGCAGTACTTC
TRBJ1-5	few	15	TRBV2	TRBD1	CASSRDRVSNQPQHF	TGTGCCAGCAGCCGGGACAGGGTCAGCAATCAGCCCCAGCATTTT
TRBJ2-1	NA	16	TRBV5-4	TRBD2	CASSNRLAGGYNEQFF	TGTGCCAGCAGTAACCGCCTAGCGGGAGGGTACAATGAGCAGTTCTTC
TRBJ2-5	NA	16	TRBV5-1	NA	CASSRPTGQRIETQYF	TGCGCCAGCAGCAGGCCGACAGGCCAGCGCATTGAGACCCAGTACTTC
TRBJ1-1	many	16	TRBV4-1	NA	CASSQAGRGLNTEAFF	TGCGCCAGCAGCCAGGCTGGCAGGGGATTGAACACTGAAGCTTTCTTT
TRBJ2-7	many	14	TRBV12-3/TRBV12-4	NA	CASSASSAAYEQYF	TGTGCCAGCAGTGCCTCTAGCGCTGCCTACGAGCAGTACTTC
TRBJ2-3	NA	13	TRBV20-1	TRBD1	CSAPGQGADTQYF	TGCAGTGCTCCGGGACAGGGGGCAGATACGCAGTATTTT
TRBJ2-1	NA	15	TRBV15	TRBD1	CATSRAGGYYNEQFF	TGTGCCACCAGCAGAGCAGGGGGCTATTACAATGAGCAGTTCTTC
TRBJ1-5	few	17	TRBV19	NA	CASSIPPVYRGNQPQHF	TGTGCCAGTAGTATCCCCCCGGTCTATCGGGGCAATCAGCCCCAGCATTTT
TRBJ2-3	NA	13	TRBV10-2	NA	CASLHVGTDTQYF	TGCGCCAGCCTCCACGTTGGGACAGATACGCAGTATTTT
TRBJ2-1	few	16	TRBV13	TRBD2	CASSLGLAGLYNEQFF	TGTGCCAGCAGCTTAGGGTTAGCGGGACTTTACAATGAGCAGTTCTTC
TRBJ2-1	NA	15	TRBV7-6	NA	CASSLELGGWYEQFF	TGTGCCAGCAGCTTAGAACTAGGTGGCTGGTATGAGCAGTTCTTC
TRBJ2-6	NA	14	TRBV9	NA	CASSERSGANVLTF	TGTGCCAGCAGCGAGCGGTCTGGGGCCAACGTCCTGACTTTC
TRBJ2-6	many	17	TRBV5-6	NA	CASSLNSFSRGANVLTF	TGTGCCAGCAGCTTGAACAGCTTTTCACGTGGGGCCAACGTCCTGACTTTC
TRBJ2-3	few	17	TRBV12-3/TRBV12-4	TRBD2	CASSLALTSGYSDTQYF	TGTGCCAGCAGTTTAGCGCTGACTAGCGGTTATTCAGATACGCAGTATTTT
TRBJ2-7	few	15	TRBV7-8	NA	CASSLVRDNNYEQYF	TGTGCCAGCAGCTTAGTAAGGGACAACAACTACGAGCAGTACTTC
TRBJ1-3	NA	16	TRBV9	NA	CASSVAWPSGGNTIYF	TGTGCCAGCAGCGTAGCTTGGCCCTCGGGGGGAAACACCATATATTTT
TRBJ2-5	NA	13	TRBV25-1	NA	CASSEYTVETQYF	TGTGCCAGCAGTGAATACACGGTGGAGACCCAGTACTTC
TRBJ1-1	NA	15	TRBV11-2	TRBD1	CASSTDRGFYTEAFF	TGTGCCAGCAGCACGGACAGGGGGTTTTACACTGAAGCTTTCTTT
TRBJ2-1	NA	15	TRBV2	TRBD2	CASILAGGPQFEQFF	TGTGCCAGCATCCTAGCGGGGGGGCCTCAGTTTGAGCAGTTCTTC
TRBJ2-2	few	16	TRBV27	TRBD2	CASSLSLRGRAGELFF	TGTGCCAGCAGTTTATCATTACGGGGGAGGGCCGGGGAGCTGTTTTTT
TRBJ2-2	NA	12	TRBV11-2	NA	CASSSSAGELFF	TGTGCCAGCAGCTCGTCCGCCGGGGAGCTGTTTTTT
TRBJ2-2	NA	14	TRBV30	NA	CAGSRGVSPGELFF	TGTGCCGGGAGTAGGGGGGTCAGTCCCGGGGAGCTGTTTTTT
TRBJ2-2	few	14	TRBV10-2	NA	CASSQVVNNGELFF	TGCGCCAGCAGCCAGGTCGTAAATAACGGGGAGCTGTTTTTT
TRBJ2-3	NA	13	TRBV7-2	NA	CASSLESADTQYF	TGTGCCAGCAGCTTAGAGTCCGCAGATACGCAGTATTTT
TRBJ1-6	few	15	TRBV7-9	TRBD1	CASSPTGQGNSPLHF	TGTGCCAGCAGCCCTACGGGACAGGGGAATTCACCCCTCCACTTT
TRBJ1-2	NA	16	TRBV6-6	NA	CASSYSMSGGNYGYTF	TGTGCCAGCAGTTACTCGATGAGCGGGGGAAACTATGGCTACACCTTC
TRBJ2-5	NA	16	TRBV27	NA	CASSLSGMGETKTQYF	TGTGCCAGCAGTTTATCGGGGATGGGGGAGACAAAGACCCAGTACTTC
TRBJ2-7	NA	15	TRBV7-6	NA	CASSLVDTGSYEQYF	TGTGCCAGCAGCTTAGTAGATACAGGCTCCTACGAGCAGTACTTC
TRBJ1-2	NA	13	TRBV4-3	TRBD1	CASSRRDRDGYTF	TGCGCCAGCAGCCGCCGGGACAGGGATGGCTACACCTTC
TRBJ2-7	NA	15	TRBV7-9	NA	CASSSMGIGPYEQYF	TGTGCCAGCAGCTCCATGGGAATTGGCCCCTACGAGCAGTACTTC
TRBJ2-3	NA	15	TRBV6-5	NA	CASSFLQGTADTQYF	TGTGCCAGCAGCTTCCTACAGGGTACCGCAGATACGCAGTATTTT
TRBJ2-5	few	13	TRBV7-9	NA	CASSLDPQETQYF	TGTGCCAGCAGCTTAGACCCTCAAGAGACCCAGTACTTC
TRBJ1-2	NA	13	TRBV20-1	NA	CSAREISNYGYTF	TGCAGTGCTAGAGAGATCAGCAACTATGGCTACACCTTC
TRBJ2-5	few	14	TRBV6-1	TRBD2	CASTRLAVQETQYF	TGTGCCAGCACTCGACTAGCCGTCCAAGAGACCCAGTACTTC
TRBJ2-3	NA	12	TRBV19	TRBD1	CASGTGADTQYF	TGTGCCTCCGGGACAGGGGCAGATACGCAGTATTTT
TRBJ2-1	NA	14	TRBV10-3	TRBD2	CAISGLAGYNEQFF	TGTGCCATCAGTGGACTAGCGGGGTACAATGAGCAGTTCTTC
TRBJ2-6	few	16	TRBV5-1	NA	CASSLLQGAGANVLTF	TGCGCCAGCAGCTTGTTACAGGGTGCTGGGGCCAACGTCCTGACTTTC
TRBJ2-5	few	16	TRBV12-3/TRBV12-4	TRBD2	CASSLASGRVGETQYF	TGTGCCAGCAGTTTAGCTAGCGGGAGAGTCGGTGAGACCCAGTACTTC
TRBJ2-1	NA	15	TRBV4-2	NA	CASSQEYSGEVKQFF	TGTGCCAGCAGCCAAGAGTATTCGGGAGAGGTCAAGCAGTTCTTC
TRBJ1-2	few	14	TRBV30	NA	CAWSVWERGYGYTF	TGTGCCTGGAGTGTATGGGAGCGCGGCTATGGCTACACCTTC
TRBJ2-7	NA	13	TRBV9	TRBD2	CASSEKPGGEQYF	TGTGCCAGCAGTGAGAAACCGGGGGGCGAGCAGTACTTC
TRBJ2-7	NA	17	TRBV13	TRBD1	CASSPTGGGTRTYEQYF	TGTGCCAGCAGCCCAACAGGGGGCGGAACCAGAACCTACGAGCAGTACTTC
TRBJ2-3	NA	17	TRBV7-9	TRBD2	CASSWTSGPAITDTQYF	TGTGCCAGCAGCTGGACTAGCGGTCCAGCTATCACAGATACGCAGTATTTT
TRBJ2-3	few	14	TRBV7-2	NA	CASSLPVFADTQYF	TGTGCCAGCAGCTTACCTGTCTTCGCAGATACGCAGTATTTT
TRBJ2-1	NA	12	TRBV12-5	TRBD2	CASGLPPLAEFF	TGTGCTAGTGGTTTGCCACCACTAGCGGAGTTCTTC
TRBJ1-1	NA	14	TRBV2	TRBD1	CASSGDRIDTEAFF	TGTGCCAGCAGTGGGGACAGGATCGACACTGAAGCTTTCTTT
TRBJ2-7	NA	16	TRBV7-6	TRBD1	CASSLAGQAFRVEQYF	TGTGCCAGCAGCTTAGCGGGACAGGCTTTTCGAGTCGAGCAGTACTTC
TRBJ1-1	NA	15	TRBV7-9	NA	CASSLAHRKNTEAFF	TGTGCCAGCAGCTTAGCCCACAGGAAGAACACTGAAGCTTTCTTT
TRBJ2-3	NA	15	TRBV20-1	NA	CSARGPTVLMDTQYF	TGCAGTGCTAGAGGCCCGACAGTATTGATGGATACGCAGTATTTT
TRBJ2-3	few	16	TRBV6-5	TRBD2	CASRPPGLAGRNTQYF	TGTGCCAGCAGGCCCCCGGGACTAGCGGGAAGAAATACGCAGTATTTT
TRBJ2-1	few	15	TRBV24-1	TRBD2	CATSVASGVNNEQFF	TGTGCCACCAGTGTGGCAAGCGGGGTAAACAATGAGCAGTTCTTC
TRBJ2-3	many	12	TRBV12-3/TRBV12-4	NA	CASRHGFDTQYF	TGTGCCAGCAGACACGGGTTCGATACGCAGTATTTT